Listed below are T cell receptor beta chains from one sample, sequenced in a study of T cell repertoires in cytomegalovirus infection. MiXCR, run by TCRdb on the reads, gives a single entry per CDR3 protein. The sample includes 400,000 or so distinct CDR3 sequences, under 40% of them seen just once. Sequencing used PBMCs. Every receptor here comes from a human donor in good health (CMV status not recorded). Some clones in this sample may be carry-over from other donors' samples. CDR3s include the opening cysteine and the closing phenylalanine or tryptophan. D genes are given only for firm matches. Not every row has a clone size; where given, it reads once, few, many or a size class.

-,TRBV7-3,many,TRBJ2-2,TGTGCCAGCAGCTTTTCCCGAGTTGGCACCGGGGAGCTGTTTTTT,CASSFSRVGTGELFF
TRBD1,TRBV12-3/TRBV12-4,few,TRBJ1-1,TGTGCCAGCAGTTTACGACAGGGGTGGAACACTGAAGCTTTCTTT,CASSLRQGWNTEAFF
-,TRBV6-2/TRBV6-3,few,TRBJ2-7,TGTGCCAGCAGCCGGGACCGAAAATTCCCTTACGAGCAGTACTTC,CASSRDRKFPYEQYF
TRBD1,TRBV19,-,TRBJ1-5,TGTGCCAGTAAGTATGAGGGGGCAGCGCAGCCCCAGCATTTT,CASKYEGAAQPQHF
-,TRBV19,many,TRBJ2-1,TGTGCCAGTAGTCTCAGATGGAATGAGCAGTTCTTC,CASSLRWNEQFF
TRBD1,TRBV7-2,many,TRBJ2-4,TGTGCCAGCAGCCTCAACAGGGGAGACATTCAGTACTTC,CASSLNRGDIQYF
-,TRBV4-1,-,TRBJ2-1,TGCGCCAGCAGCCAAGAGGTGGCGGGGGAGCAGTTCTTC,CASSQEVAGEQFF
-,TRBV19,-,TRBJ1-1,TGTGCCAGTAGTATCGCGGTGGGGGATTCTGAAGCTTTCTTT,CASSIAVGDSEAFF
TRBD2,TRBV20-1,few,TRBJ2-2,TGCAGTGCTAGAAGACTAGCCTCGAACACCGGGGAGCTGTTTTTT,CSARRLASNTGELFF
-,TRBV20-1,-,TRBJ2-7,TGCAGTGCCTCCGAGGAGACCTACGAGCAGTACTTC,CSASEETYEQYF
-,TRBV20-1,-,TRBJ2-5,TGCAGTGCTAGGCCCCGGGTAGAAGAGACCCAGTACTTC,CSARPRVEETQYF
-,TRBV10-1,-,TRBJ2-1,TGCGCCAGCAGTAGGAGACAGACCTCCGATGATCAGTTCTTC,CASSRRQTSDDQFF
-,TRBV5-5,few,TRBJ1-4,TGTGCCAGCAGCCGCGAAGGGGAGGGGAATGAAAAACTGTTTTTT,CASSREGEGNEKLFF
TRBD1,TRBV6-1,-,TRBJ1-5,TGTGCCAGCAGTGAAGAACCAGGGGGCTATCAGCCCCAGCATTTT,CASSEEPGGYQPQHF
-,TRBV6-1,many,TRBJ1-5,TGTGCCAGCAGTGAAGCGCGACGGACTGGCAATCAGCCCCAGCATTTT,CASSEARRTGNQPQHF
TRBD2,TRBV5-4,-,TRBJ2-7,TGTGCCAGCAGCTTGGCTAGCGGGATGGACAGTTACGAGCAGTACTTC,CASSLASGMDSYEQYF
-,TRBV7-9,many,TRBJ2-7,TGTGCCAGCAGCTTATCCGGGAGTTATGCTTGGGACTTC,CASSLSGSYAWDF
TRBD1,TRBV5-1,few,TRBJ2-5,TGCGCCAGCGGCTCCGGGACAGGGGTAGGGGAGACCCAGTACTTC,CASGSGTGVGETQYF
-,TRBV12-3/TRBV12-4,-,TRBJ2-7,TGTGCCAGCACCTGGGACTCATCGGGATCCTACGAGCAGTACTTC,CASTWDSSGSYEQYF
-,TRBV6-1,many,TRBJ2-7,TGTGCCAGCAGTGAAAGGAATTACGAGCAGTACTTC,CASSERNYEQYF
-,TRBV10-3,many,TRBJ2-2,TGTGCCATCAGTGAGTCGTTGAGACAGAACACCGGGGAGCTGTTTTTT,CAISESLRQNTGELFF
-,TRBV7-2,many,TRBJ1-5,TGTGCCAGCAGCTTATGGGGTAATGACAATCAGCCCCAGCATTTT,CASSLWGNDNQPQHF